A selection of T cell receptor beta chains follows, all from one sample in a study of T cells in Graves' hyperthyroidism and ophthalmopathy. TCRdb reprocessed the multiplex PCR reads with MiXCR, giving one entry per CDR3 protein. The sample includes about 560,000 distinct CDR3 sequences, 35% to 55% of them seen just once. Sample: peripheral blood or thyroid tissue (not recorded which). The receptors were gathered from a woman in her late teens or twenties with Graves' hyperthyroidism. The CDR3 runs from the conserved cysteine through the conserved F or W. A D gene is named only where the DNA matches it firmly. Not every row has a clone size; where given, it reads once, few, many or a size class.

j_gene,v_gene,abundance,d_gene,CDR3nt,CDR3aa
TRBJ2-7,TRBV24-1,.,.,TGTGCTCACCCCGGCAGCTACGAGAAGTACTTC,CAHPGSYEKYF
TRBJ2-7,TRBV7-3,many,TRBD2,TGTGCCAGCAGCCGTGGGACTAGCGGGACCTACGAGCAGTACTTC,CASSRGTSGTYEQYF
TRBJ1-5,TRBV19,.,.,TGTGCCAGTAACTTCCGGACGGGGGGCAATCAGCCCCAGCATTTT,CASNFRTGGNQPQHF
TRBJ2-2,TRBV2,.,.,TGTGCCACCGCGGCAGACAGGTCGAACACCGGGGAGCTGTTTTTT,CATAADRSNTGELFF
TRBJ1-1,TRBV2,.,TRBD1,TGTGCCAGCAGTACTAAACAGGGGAGCGACACTGAAGCTTTCTTT,CASSTKQGSDTEAFF
TRBJ1-5,TRBV7-8,.,.,TGTGCCAGCAGCTTAGTGACGGGCCATCAGCCCCAGCATTTT,CASSLVTGHQPQHF
TRBJ2-7,TRBV20-1,.,TRBD2,TGCAGTGCTAGACGGGAGGGAAATGAGCAGTACTTC,CSARREGNEQYF
TRBJ1-5,TRBV24-1,many,.,TGTGCCACCAGTGATTCACGCCCCGGATCGAATCAGCCCCAGCATTTT,CATSDSRPGSNQPQHF
TRBJ2-5,TRBV7-9,.,.,TGTGCCAGCAGCCAAGATGGGGCTAGACAAGAGACCCAGTACTTC,CASSQDGARQETQYF
TRBJ1-1,TRBV12-3/TRBV12-4,many,.,TGTGCCAGCACCTGGGTTTTCTTT,CASTWVFF
TRBJ1-5,TRBV7-9,few,.,TGTGCCAGCAGACCAGCGGCCGATTATCAGCCCCAGCATTTT,CASRPAADYQPQHF
TRBJ1-1,TRBV29-1,many,.,TGCAGCGTTGAACCGAACACTGAAGCTTTCTTT,CSVEPNTEAFF
TRBJ2-5,TRBV5-1,.,.,TGCGCCAGCAGCCGTCCGGGCCAAGAGACCCAGTACTTC,CASSRPGQETQYF
TRBJ2-7,TRBV15,many,TRBD1,TGTGCCACCAGCAGCGGACAGGGAAGCTTC,CATSSGQGSF
TRBJ1-5,TRBV14,many,.,TGTGCCAGCAGCCAAGAAAGGGGGACTGTGCAGCATTTT,CASSQERGTVQHF
TRBJ2-5,TRBV2,few,.,TGTGCCAGCAGTGGGGGGACAGAGACCCAGTACTTC,CASSGGTETQYF
TRBJ1-2,TRBV19,.,TRBD1,TGTGCCAGTAGAAGACAGGGCGACAACTATAGCTACACCTTC,CASRRQGDNYSYTF
TRBJ2-5,TRBV2,many,.,TGTGCCAGCACCACCCGGGGGCGGGAGACCCAGTACTTC,CASTTRGRETQYF
TRBJ2-7,TRBV19,few,.,TGTGCCAGTAGTATGATGCAAGGCGAGCAGTACTTC,CASSMMQGEQYF
TRBJ1-2,TRBV11-3,.,.,TGTGCCAGCAGCTTAGAGTTCGGGTCTTCCTTAGACTATGGCTACACCTTC,CASSLEFGSSLDYGYTF
TRBJ1-1,TRBV10-2,few,.,TGTGCCAGCAGACACCTCGGGGGTTCGAGGAACACTGAAGCTTTCTTT,CASRHLGGSRNTEAFF
TRBJ2-7,TRBV7-3,few,.,TGTGCCAGCAGCATCCCGGGGTACGAGCAGTACTTC,CASSIPGYEQYF
TRBJ2-7,TRBV7-2,.,.,TGTGCCAGCAGCCAACCCGACTTGACTACTTCCTACGAGCAGTACTTC,CASSQPDLTTSYEQYF
TRBJ1-3,TRBV20-1,few,.,TGCAGTGCTAGAGATCCCGGGAGGGACTCTGGAAACACCATATATTTT,CSARDPGRDSGNTIYF
TRBJ2-5,TRBV2,many,.,TGTGCCAGCAATGGAGGGGGCTATGAGACCCAGTACTTC,CASNGGGYETQYF
TRBJ2-7,TRBV7-9,few,.,TGTGCCAGCAGCTCCCGGCTAGCGCCCGACTACGAGCAGTACTTC,CASSSRLAPDYEQYF
TRBJ1-4,TRBV14,.,TRBD1,TGTGCCAGCAGCCAAGCGACAGGGACTAATGAAAAACTGTTTTTT,CASSQATGTNEKLFF
TRBJ1-5,TRBV7-8,many,TRBD1,TGCGCCAGCAGCCAGTACAGGGGAGGCAATCAGCCCCAGCATTTT,CASSQYRGGNQPQHF
TRBJ2-7,TRBV7-9,.,TRBD1,TGTGCCAGCAGCGCCGGACAGGTCCAGAGCTCCTACGAGCAGTACTTC,CASSAGQVQSSYEQYF
TRBJ2-7,TRBV9,.,TRBD2,TGTGCCAGCAGCTCCAGACTAGCGGGAGGGAGGGAGCAGTACTTC,CASSSRLAGGREQYF
TRBJ1-5,TRBV20-1,few,.,TGCAGTGCTCGTGGAGGGAGCAGCGATAGCAATCAGCCCCAGCATTTT,CSARGGSSDSNQPQHF
TRBJ2-7,TRBV29-1,many,TRBD2,TGCAGCGTCACCCAATACGGGAGGGACGAGCAGTACTTC,CSVTQYGRDEQYF
TRBJ2-5,TRBV5-2,.,.,TGTGCCAGCACTTGGGGACCAGAGACCCAGTACTTC,CASTWGPETQYF
TRBJ2-7,TRBV9,.,.,TGTGCCAGCAGCGTATACGGTACCGAGCAGTACTTC,CASSVYGTEQYF
TRBJ1-6,TRBV20-1,.,TRBD1,TGCAGTGCTAGAGGAGGGGGCGCGAGCTCCTATAATTCACCCCTCCACTTT,CSARGGGASSYNSPLHF
TRBJ1-4,TRBV7-2,many,.,TGTGCCAGCAGATCTTCAGGGAATGAAAAACTGTTTTTT,CASRSSGNEKLFF
TRBJ1-1,TRBV6-1,few,.,TGTGCCAGCAACCAATGGGAGGGAGCTTTCTTT,CASNQWEGAFF